These 24 T cell receptor beta chains share one sample of origin, sequenced in a study of blood T cell repertoires in COVID-19. Using immunoSEQ multiplex PCR, the repertoire was profiled, and TCRdb retains in-frame clones only, with some absent. The sample consists of over 45,000 clones, roughly four fifths of them appearing once. Sequenced: peripheral blood. The receptors here all came from a man aged 60 to 75 with active COVID-19.

The J gene is TRBJ1-2, the V gene TRBV28; no clear D gene. The CDR3 sequence is 13 residues long. V lost 8 bases and J 0 bases, leaving 10 bases between the germline ends. The V gene's germline CDR1 is MDHEN and CDR2 SYDVKM. CDR3 protein: CASERRSNYGYTF. The CDR3 region has the DNA TGTGCCAGCGAGAGGCGCTCTAACTATGGCTACACCTTC.

The gene calls are TRBV7-8 and TRBJ2-3; 7 bases are a match to TRBD2. Germline values: CDR1 SGHVS, CDR2 FQNEAQ. The trim removed 3 bases at V and 3 bases at J, leaving 3 bases unmatched. The CDR3 has 14 residues. The chain's CDR3 is CASSFLGRTDTQYF. The CDR3 nucleotides read TGTGCCAGCAGCTTCCTCGGGAGGACAGATACGCAGTATTTT.

In this sample, this clone turned up once. The J gene is TRBJ2-5, the V gene TRBV28, with a weak D call TRBD2 (6 bases). The V end was cut by 6 bases, the J end by 1 base, with 15 bases between. The CDR3 totals 15 residues. Germline loops: CDR1 MDHEN, CDR2 SYDVKM. CDR3 coding DNA: TGTGCCAGCAGCTCCGGAGGGGCGGCCCAAGAGACCCAGTACTTC. Residues: CASSSGGAAQETQYF.

The chain recombines TRBV5-6 with TRBJ2-3; 10 positions match TRBD2. V was clipped by 2 bases and J by 6 bases; unmatched bases: 6. Germline-derived CDR1 and CDR2 are SGHDT and YYEEEE. This CDR3 region has 15 residues. The CDR3 DNA sequence: TGTGCCAGCAGCTTAAGAAATAGCGGGAGGGATACGCAGTATTTT. It codes for CASSLRNSGRDTQYF. Supplemented by reference TRBV5-6 and TRBJ2-3, the full variable domain reads DAGVTQSPTHLIKTRGQQVTLRCSPKSGHDTVSWYQQALGQGPQFIFQYYEEEERQRGNFPDRFSGHQFPNYSSELNVNALLLGDSALYLCASSLRNSGRDTQYFGPGTRLTVL.

The chain links TRBV2 to TRBJ2-7; D is uncertain. Germline-derived CDR1 and CDR2 are SNHLY and FYNNEI. CDR3 length: 12 amino acids. V shed 3 bases and J shed 3 bases, with 6 bases lying between them. CDR3 protein: CASSESYYEQYF. The CDR3 DNA reads TGTGCCAGCAGTGAGAGCTACTACGAGCAGTACTTC.

The chain carries TRBV4-2 and TRBJ2-3; TRBD2 aligns across 11 bases. Germline CDR1 is LGHNA and CDR2 is YNFKEQ. V was clipped by 1 base and J by 5 bases; unmatched bases: 8. The CDR3 extends over 17 amino acids. The CDR3 spells CASSQGNSGGAQDTQYF. The CDR3 nucleotides are TGTGCCAGCAGCCAAGGGAATAGCGGGGGGGCCCAAGATACGCAGTATTTT.

The chain carries TRBV27 and TRBJ2-1; 11 bases match TRBD2. The CDR3 spans 16 residues. V lost 6 bases, J lost 2 bases, and 6 bases stayed unmatched. The germline gives CDR1 MNHEY, CDR2 SMNVEV (reference sequence). CDR3 protein: CASRLSGRVPYNEQFF. The CDR3, as DNA: TGTGCCAGCAGGCTTAGCGGGAGGGTGCCCTACAATGAGCAGTTCTTC.

J is TRBJ1-1 and V is TRBV20-1, with a tentative D call TRBD1 (5 bases). Germline V gene data show CDR1 as DFQATT and CDR2 as SNEGSKA (reference sequence). V was shortened by 4 bases and J by 5 bases, with 8 bases between the two germline ends. The CDR3 has 11 amino acids. CDR3: CSAKRGTEAFF. In DNA form, the CDR3 reads TGCAGTGCTAAACGGGGGACTGAAGCTTTCTTT.

The V call is TRBV5-1, the J call TRBJ1-2; perhaps TRBD1 as D (6 bases). CDR1 is SGHRS and CDR2 is YFSETQ in the germline V gene. This CDR3 comprises 13 residues. Trimming pared 5 bases from V and 8 bases from J, leaving 16 bases between. The CDR3 loop is CASRVARGEGYTF. The CDR3 DNA reads TGCGCCAGCAGGGTCGCCAGGGGTGAGGGCTACACCTTC.

The rearrangement links TRBV6-5 to TRBJ2-3, with D possibly being TRBD2 (6 bases). V lost 6 bases to trimming and J lost 6 bases, with 19 bases between them. The CDR3 contains 15 residues. The germline gives CDR1 MNHEY, CDR2 SVGAGI. The CDR3 protein is CASSRGTVNVDTQYF. Here the CDR3 DNA reads TGTGCCAGCAGCCGCGGGACGGTAAACGTGGATACGCAGTATTTT.

This chain uses TRBV30 with TRBJ2-7; D is perhaps TRBD1 (6 bases). Trimming removed 2 bases at V and 4 bases at J, with 15 bases between. This CDR3 is built from 14 residues. Germline loops: CDR1 GTSNPN, CDR2 SVGIG (reference sequence). CDR3 DNA sequence: TGTGCCTGGAGTTACACAGGGTCGGGGTACGAGCAGTACTTC. Encoded protein: CAWSYTGSGYEQYF. The full variable domain, its missing parts supplied by reference TRBV30 and TRBJ2-7, is SQTIHQWPATLVQPVGSPLSLECTVEGTSNPNLYWYRQAAGRGLQLLFYSVGIGQISSEVPQNLSASRPQDRQFILSSKKLLLSDSGFYLCAWSYTGSGYEQYFGPGTRLTVT.

The chain combines TRBV9 with TRBJ1-5, with 7 bases fitting TRBD1. CDR3 length: 13 amino acids. Germline V gene lookup returns CDR1 SGDLS and CDR2 YYNGEE. With 3 bases clipped from V and 9 bases from J, the junction kept 6 bases outside the gene matches. The CDR3 nucleotides are TGTGCCAGCAGCGCAACAGGGGCATGGCCCCAGCATTTT. This sequence encodes CASSATGAWPQHF.

This clone counts as medium-sized. CDR3 nucleotides: TGTGCCAGCAGCTCCCCTAGCGGGGGGGCGGTAGATACGCAGTATTTT. The encoded protein is CASSSPSGGAVDTQYF. The gene calls are TRBV4-2 and TRBJ2-3, with 12 bases fitting TRBD2. CDR1 is LGHNA and CDR2 is YNFKEQ in the germline V gene. V lost 5 bases and J lost 5; bases outside the gene matches: 8. CDR3 length equals 16 residues.

The chain combines TRBV5-4 with TRBJ1-1; the D gene is possibly TRBD1 (6 bases). CDR3 length: 15 amino acids. Looked up from germline, CDR1 is SGHNT and CDR2 is YYREEE (reference sequence). V was cut by 0 bases and J by 3 bases, with 12 bases left in between. The CDR3 sequence: CASSLEGVWDTEAFF. The CDR3 DNA sequence: TGTGCCAGCAGCTTGGAGGGGGTATGGGACACTGAAGCTTTCTTT.

This rearrangement joins TRBV4-1 to TRBJ2-7, with TRBD2 identical over 9 bases. CDR3 length: 16 residues. Germline lookup yields CDR1 MGHRA and CDR2 YSYEKL. V lost 0 bases and J lost 1; bases outside the gene matches: 4. The DNA of the CDR3 is TGCGCCAGCAGCCAAGATGCCCTAGCGGGATCCTACGAGCAGTACTTC. This gives the protein CASSQDALAGSYEQYF.

The chain has TRBV28 and TRBJ2-5; D possibly corresponds to TRBD1 (7 bases). CDR1 and CDR2 (germline): MDHEN, SYDVKM. There are 16 residues in the CDR3. V was shortened by 6 bases and J by 5 bases, with 22 bases between the two germline ends. CDR3 bases: TGTGCCAGCAGCTATGGGGAGGAGGGGGCGCGGGAGACCCAGTACTTC. Translated: CASSYGEEGARETQYF.

The chain joins TRBV10-1 to TRBJ2-5; 12 nucleotides line up with TRBD2. Germline V lookup: CDR1 WNHNN, CDR2 SYGVQD (reference sequence). This CDR3 is built from 15 residues. J gave up 3 bases and V 2 bases, and 1 base lay outside the gene matches. The CDR3 loop is CASSETSGGKETQYF. CDR3 coding DNA: TGCGCCAGCAGTGAGACTAGCGGGGGGAAAGAGACCCAGTACTTC.

This clone came up once. J is TRBJ2-5 and V is TRBV6-1, with 12 bases identical to TRBD2. Trimming at V came to 3 bases and at J to 1 base, leaving 3 bases not matched to a gene. The CDR3 loop spans 16 amino acids. Germline CDR1 reads MNHNS; CDR2 reads SASEGT. CDR3 loop: CASSDMTSGGQETQYF. The DNA for the CDR3 is TGTGCCAGCAGTGATATGACTAGCGGGGGCCAAGAGACCCAGTACTTC.

V is TRBV12-2 and J is TRBJ1-5; the D call in the table, TRBD1, was not verified against the DNA. TRBV12-2 is flagged as a pseudogene. The CDR3 sequence is 15 residues long. This chain's CDR3 is CASRPGGGYNQPQHF. For the CDR3, the DNA is TGTGCAAGTCGCCCAGGGGGAGGATACAATCAGCCCCAGCATTTT.

This clone has a single count. The chain employs TRBV2 and TRBJ2-2; 7 bases align to TRBD1. This CDR3 has 15 residues. Germline trimming cut 5 bases from V and 3 bases from J; bases unmatched to any gene: 6. The germline gives CDR1 SNHLY, CDR2 FYNNEI. The CDR3 coding sequence is TGTGCCAGCAGTCTCCGACAGGGCTACACCGGGGAGCTGTTTTTT. Protein sequence: CASSLRQGYTGELFF. Based on the CDR3 plus reference TRBV2 and TRBJ2-2, the full variable domain is EPEVTQTPSHQVTQMGQEVILRCVPISNHLYFYWYRQILGQKVEFLVSFYNNEISEKSEIFDDQFSVERPDGSNFTLKIRSTKLEDSAMYFCASSLRQGYTGELFFGEGSRLTVL.

The chain combines TRBV5-1 with TRBJ1-5, with TRBD1 identical over 10 bases. The CDR3 is 15 amino acids. CDR1 and CDR2 (germline): SGHRS, YFSETQ. The V segment lost 4 bases and the J segment 7 bases; nucleotides outside the gene matches: 8. CDR3 protein: CASSPTGTGVQPQHF. The CDR3 coding sequence is TGCGCCAGCAGCCCGACCGGGACAGGGGTGCAGCCCCAGCATTTT.

The chain couples TRBV11-2 to TRBJ1-6, with a weak D call TRBD1 (6 bases). Trimming took 1 base from V and 7 from J, leaving 11 bases between them. This CDR3 contains 15 residues. From germline, CDR1 is SGHAT and CDR2 FQNNGV. CDR3: CASSLVGRGNSPLHF. The DNA for the CDR3 is TGTGCCAGCAGCTTAGTCGGCAGGGGCAATTCACCCCTCCACTTT.

The rearrangement links TRBV19 to TRBJ2-2; 12 nucleotides agree with TRBD2. In germline, CDR1 is LNHDA, CDR2 SQIVND (reference sequence). This CDR3 contains 15 residues. V trimming: 5 bases; J trimming: 6 bases; junction bases outside the gene matches: 4. CDR3: CASSSGLAGSGELFF. The CDR3 DNA is TGTGCCAGTAGTTCCGGACTAGCGGGATCCGGGGAGCTGTTTTTT.

V usage is TRBV27 and J usage is TRBJ1-5, with D possibly TRBD1 on 5 matching bases. This CDR3 spans 15 amino acids. Germline CDR1 MNHEY, CDR2 SMNVEV (reference sequence). With 3 bases removed from V and 3 bases from J, the gap between germline ends came to 12 bases. CDR3 region: CASSFLPGDNQPQHF. The CDR3 DNA reads as TGTGCCAGCAGTTTTCTACCGGGGGACAATCAGCCCCAGCATTTT.